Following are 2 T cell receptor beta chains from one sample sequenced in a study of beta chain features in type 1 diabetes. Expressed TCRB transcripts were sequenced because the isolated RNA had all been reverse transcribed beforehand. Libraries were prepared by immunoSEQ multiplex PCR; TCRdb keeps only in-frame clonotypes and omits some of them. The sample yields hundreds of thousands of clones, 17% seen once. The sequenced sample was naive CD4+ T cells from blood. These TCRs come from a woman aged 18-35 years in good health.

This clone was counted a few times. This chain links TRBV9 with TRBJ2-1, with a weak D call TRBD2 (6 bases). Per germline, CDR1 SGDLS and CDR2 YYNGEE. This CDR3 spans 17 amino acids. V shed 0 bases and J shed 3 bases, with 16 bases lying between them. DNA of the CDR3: TGTGCCAGCAGCGTAGCTCCCGGGAGTGGAAACTACAATGAGCAGTTCTTC. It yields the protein CASSVAPGSGNYNEQFF.

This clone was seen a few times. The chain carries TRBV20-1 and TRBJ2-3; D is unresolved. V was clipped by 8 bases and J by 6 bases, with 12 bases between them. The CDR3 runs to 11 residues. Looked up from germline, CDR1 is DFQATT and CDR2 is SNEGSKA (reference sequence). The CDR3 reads CSPWTTDTQYF. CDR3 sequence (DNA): TGCAGTCCCTGGACCACCGATACGCAGTATTTT.